The 30 T cell receptor beta chains presented below share a single source sample, sequenced in a study of response to subunit inactivated influenza vaccine. TCRdb recomputed calls from the RT-PCR reads with MiXCR, one row per CDR3 protein. The sample yields some 150,000 distinct CDR3 sequences, approximately 12% seen once. The same data also went into a second study, on T cells expressing NK-cell markers. From that paper: For TCR beta, cDNA was produced by 5'RACE template switching with UMIs.

Sequenced here: CD8+ T cells sorted from PBMCs, sampled roughly 12 days after vaccination. Receptors were obtained from a man aged 50 to 60 who received an inactivated influenza vaccine.

This clonotype was observed a few times. J is TRBJ2-5 and V is TRBV13; a weak D match, TRBD1 (6 bases). Trimming cost V 5 bases and J 3 bases, with 10 bases left between them. This CDR3 has 13 amino acids. CDR1 and CDR2 from the germline V gene are PRHDT and FYEKMQ (reference sequence). The DNA for the CDR3 is TGTGCCAGCAGCCTCCGGACAGAAGAGACCCAGTACTTC. Translated, it gives CASSLRTEETQYF.

The chain is built from TRBV9 and TRBJ2-2, with TRBD1 matching 8 bases. Trimming at V came to 1 base and at J to 4 bases, leaving 3 bases not matched to a gene. The CDR3 covers 15 residues. Germline CDR1 is SGDLS and CDR2 is YYNGEE. Here the CDR3 DNA reads TGTGCCAGCAGCGTAAGGACAGGGTTCACCGGGGAGCTGTTTTTT. Protein sequence: CASSVRTGFTGELFF.

The V call is TRBV20-1, the J call TRBJ1-2; no definite D call. The V gene lost 3 bases and the J gene lost 4 bases, with 15 bases spanning the gap. The germline gives CDR1 DFQATT, CDR2 SNEGSKA (reference sequence). The CDR3 is 14 amino acids. This chain's CDR3 is CSASPGHTGYGYTF. DNA for the CDR3: TGCAGTGCTAGTCCCGGGCATACGGGCTATGGCTACACCTTC.

This clonotype was observed a single time. The V call is TRBV5-1, the J call TRBJ1-2; no clear D gene. The CDR3 has 14 amino acids. Germline V gene lookup returns CDR1 SGHRS and CDR2 YFSETQ. The V and J ends lost 5 bases and 7 bases respectively, with 18 bases between them. The CDR3 is CASSESGSAAGYTF. CDR3 in DNA: TGCGCCAGCAGTGAGTCTGGGTCCGCAGCTGGCTACACCTTC.

This clonotype was recorded a few times. The chain carries TRBV15 and TRBJ1-1; 8 bases are a match to TRBD1. The germline V gene has CDR1 LNHNV and CDR2 YYDKDF (reference sequence). The V segment lost 3 bases and the J segment 4 bases; nucleotides outside the gene matches: 4. This CDR3 has 14 amino acids. The CDR3 protein is CATSSNRGSTEAFF. Written as DNA, the CDR3 is TGTGCCACCAGCAGTAACAGGGGGAGCACTGAAGCTTTCTTT. Full variable domain (outside the CDR3, taken from reference TRBV15 and TRBJ1-1): DAMVIQNPRYQVTQFGKPVTLSCSQTLNHNVMYWYQQKSSQAPKLLFHYYDKDFNNEADTPDNFQSRRPNTSFCFLDIRSPGLGDTAMYLCATSSNRGSTEAFFGQGTRLTVV.

This chain joins TRBV7-9 and TRBJ1-2; D might be TRBD1 (5 bases). CDR1 and CDR2 (germline): SEHNR, FQNEAQ (reference sequence). The CDR3 is made up of 14 amino acids. Trimming cost V 3 bases and J 4 bases, with 12 bases left between them. The CDR3: CASSFLTEVYGYTF. In nucleotides, the CDR3 is TGTGCCAGCAGCTTCCTGACAGAGGTCTATGGCTACACCTTC.

As for this clonotype: A much larger clone sits a single nucleotide away, making a read error possible. CDR3 loop: CASGGGERFF. CDR3 coding DNA: TGCGCCAGCGGAGGGGGTGAGCGGTTCTTC. V and J are TRBV5-1 and TRBJ2-1; D possibly uses TRBD1 or TRBD2 (6 bases each). Germline CDR1 and CDR2: SGHRS and YFSETQ. The CDR3 length is 10 residues.

To note about this clonotype: This may be a read error: a much more frequent sequence differs by one nucleotide. This chain links TRBV12-3 or TRBV12-4 with TRBJ2-2, with a possible D match to TRBD2 (6 bases). V was trimmed by 6 bases and J by 0 bases, leaving 11 bases between them. The CDR3 runs 15 residues. CDR3 protein: CASSSGLTNTGELFF. The CDR3 DNA is TGTGCCAGCAGCTCGGGACTCACGAACACCGGGGAGCTGTTTTTT.

This clonotype turned up a few times. This chain joins TRBV28 and TRBJ1-5; unclear D gene. Trimming removed 2 bases from V and 5 bases from J, with 10 bases in between. The V gene's germline CDR1 is MDHEN and CDR2 SYDVKM. There are 14 residues in the CDR3. The CDR3: CASSLQSSYQPQHF. The CDR3 bases are TGTGCCAGCAGTTTACAGTCAAGCTATCAGCCCCAGCATTTT.

The V call is TRBV13, the J call TRBJ2-1; no definite D call. CDR1 PRHDT and CDR2 FYEKMQ come from the germline V gene (reference sequence). The CDR3 contains 13 residues. The V gene lost 5 bases and the J gene lost 3 bases, with 8 bases spanning the gap. The CDR3 DNA reads TGTGCCAGCAGCCCATGGGGCTACAATGAGCAGTTCTTC. Translated, it gives CASSPWGYNEQFF.

This clonotype was counted between two and nine times. The chain recombines TRBV12-3 or TRBV12-4 with TRBJ2-1; D could derive from TRBD1 or TRBD2 (6 bases each). The CDR3 spans 15 residues. Trimming removed 3 bases at V and 4 bases at J, with 13 bases between. CDR3 DNA sequence: TGTGCCAGCAGTTTGGAGGGGGGCGCATACAATGAGCAGTTCTTC. Translating it yields CASSLEGGAYNEQFF.

This clonotype was detected a few times. The V gene is TRBV28, the J gene TRBJ2-7; 11 nucleotides line up with TRBD2. The germline V gene has CDR1 MDHEN and CDR2 SYDVKM. The CDR3 runs 15 residues. The J segment lost 7 bases and the V segment lost 5 bases, leaving 10 bases of the junction unmatched. CDR3 DNA sequence: TGTGCCAGCAGTCCACTTAGCGGGAGGGTGGGAGAGCAGTACTTC. Its translation: CASSPLSGRVGEQYF.

This clonotype was detected only a few times. The gene calls are TRBV4-2 and TRBJ2-5; 11 nucleotides align to TRBD2. Germline assignment: CDR1 LGHNA and CDR2 YNFKEQ. The CDR3 is 17 residues long. V lost 0 bases, J lost 10 bases, and 13 bases stayed unmatched. CDR3 DNA: TGTGCCAGCAGCCAAGAAGAACTAGCGGGGGTGTCAAGAGACCAGTACTTC. Protein: CASSQEELAGVSRDQYF.

The V and J genes are TRBV13 and TRBJ2-7; 7 bases fit TRBD1. This CDR3 spans 15 amino acids. After removal of 0 bases from V and 3 bases from J, the junction contained 5 bases not matched to a gene. The germline V gene has CDR1 PRHDT and CDR2 FYEKMQ (reference sequence). As DNA, the CDR3 is TGTGCCAGCAGCTTAGGCCCCCAGGGGGTCTACGAGCAGTACTTC. Translation: CASSLGPQGVYEQYF.

Written as DNA, the CDR3 is TGTGCCAGCAGCTTGTCCAGGAACTCACCCCTCCACTTT. It translates to CASSLSRNSPLHF. The chain combines TRBV5-6 with TRBJ1-6; D gene uncertain. The V end was cut by 1 base, the J end by 10 bases, with 9 bases between. This CDR3 region has 13 residues. The germline V gene has CDR1 SGHDT and CDR2 YYEEEE.

This clonotype was picked up many times. The V and J genes are TRBV6-5 and TRBJ1-2; TRBD1 matches at 9 bases. The CDR3 contains 15 residues. The V segment lost 4 bases and the J segment 4 bases; nucleotides outside the gene matches: 7. The germline gives CDR1 MNHEY, CDR2 SVGAGI. CDR3 nucleotides: TGTGCCAGCAGTTCGGGACAGGGAGCCCCCTATGGCTACACCTTC. Residues: CASSSGQGAPYGYTF.

This clonotype has only one observation. Germline is not matched at one junction end, which may reflect a read error. The V call is TRBV6-5, the J call TRBJ1-2; possible D gene TRBD1, 6 bases. The CDR3 contains 15 residues. CDR1 MNHEY and CDR2 SVGAGI come from the germline V gene. CDR3 amino acids: CASSYSSRGGGGYTF. The CDR3, as DNA: TGTGCCAGTAGTTACTCGAGTCGGGGGGGCGGGGGCTACACCTTC.

This clonotype was seen only once. The chain recombines TRBV5-6 with TRBJ2-3; 7 bases align to TRBD1. Germline CDR1 and CDR2: SGHDT and YYEEEE. CDR3 length equals 13 residues. J lost 10 bases, V lost 4 bases, and 9 bases had no gene match. The CDR3 is CASSAGTAGAQYF. The CDR3 coding sequence is TGTGCCAGCAGCGCCGGGACAGCCGGAGCGCAGTATTTT.

This clonotype has more than one count but fewer than ten. The V gene is TRBV6-2 or TRBV6-3, the J gene TRBJ1-1; tentatively, D is TRBD1 (6 bases). In germline, CDR1 is MNHEY, CDR2 SVGEGT. Trimming stripped 5 bases from V and 0 bases from J, with 13 bases between. This CDR3 spans 15 amino acids. In nucleotides, the CDR3 is TGTGCCAGCAGTCCCCGGCAGGGGATGAACACTGAAGCTTTCTTT. This gives the protein CASSPRQGMNTEAFF.

Ten or more counts support this clonotype. This chain joins TRBV5-6 and TRBJ2-7; the match to TRBD1 covers 7 bases. The CDR3 length is 13 residues. V shed 3 bases, J shed 3 bases, and the junction held 3 bases outside the gene matches. Germline V gene lookup returns CDR1 SGHDT and CDR2 YYEEEE. The CDR3 here is CASSSGDSYEQYF. The CDR3 DNA sequence: TGTGCCAGCAGCTCCGGGGACAGCTACGAGCAGTACTTC.

The V gene is TRBV4-2, the J gene TRBJ1-1, with D unresolved. Germline lookup yields CDR1 LGHNA and CDR2 YNFKEQ. The V gene lost 3 bases and the J gene lost 4 bases, with 12 bases spanning the gap. The CDR3 is 14 residues long. CDR3 residues: CASSHTPVPTEAFF. Here the CDR3 DNA reads TGTGCCAGCAGCCACACTCCAGTCCCCACTGAAGCTTTCTTT.

This clonotype was recorded at least ten times. A read error may account for a junction end that differs from germline. The chain carries TRBV4-2 and TRBJ2-3, with TRBD2 matching over 7 bases. In germline, CDR1 is LGHNA, CDR2 YNFKEQ. The CDR3 consists of 14 residues. CDR3 nucleotide sequence: TGTGCCAGCGGCCAGCGGGGTAGCACAGATACGCAGTATTTT. It codes for CASGQRGSTDTQYF.

This clonotype came up a few times. This chain uses TRBV20-1 with TRBJ2-7; D might be TRBD1 or TRBD2, each matching 5 bases. The CDR3 consists of 14 residues. V was shortened by 3 bases and J by 2 bases, with 14 bases between the two germline ends. Germline CDR1 reads DFQATT; CDR2 reads SNEGSKA (reference sequence). In nucleotides, the CDR3 is TGCAGTGCTAGTTTCTGGGACGGTACCTACGAGCAGTACTTC. The encoded protein is CSASFWDGTYEQYF.

This clonotype showed up just a few times. This sequence joins TRBV7-3 and TRBJ2-3, with 7 bases fitting TRBD1. CDR3 length equals 15 residues. V lost 5 bases, J lost 0 bases, and 5 bases stayed unmatched. Germline-derived CDR1 and CDR2 are SGHTA and FQGTGA. Here the CDR3 reads CASSATGASTDTQYF. In DNA form, the CDR3 reads TGTGCCAGCAGCGCTACAGGGGCAAGCACAGATACGCAGTATTTT.

This clonotype occurred a few times. V gene TRBV7-3 combines with J gene TRBJ2-6; D gene unclear. Trimming left V 5 bases short and J 4 bases short, with 3 bases between. CDR3 length: 12 amino acids. CDR1 is SGHTA and CDR2 is FQGTGA in the germline V gene. DNA for the CDR3: TGTGCCAGCAGCCGCGGGGCCAACGTCCTGACTTTC. As protein: CASSRGANVLTF.

The chain recombines TRBV12-3 or TRBV12-4 with TRBJ2-3; D unresolved. V dropped 1 base and J dropped 0 bases, with 5 bases sitting between them. The CDR3 totals 14 residues. CDR3 loop: CASSLGSSTDTQYF. The CDR3 DNA reads as TGTGCCAGCAGTTTAGGCAGTAGCACAGATACGCAGTATTTT.

This clonotype was counted between two and nine times. The chain joins TRBV4-1 to TRBJ2-3; D unclear. The CDR3 spans 15 residues. The germline V and J ends were trimmed by 0 bases and 1 base, with 8 bases remaining between them. CDR1 MGHRA and CDR2 YSYEKL come from the germline V gene. CDR3 protein: CASSQDFGGTDTQYF. The CDR3 DNA reads TGCGCCAGCAGCCAAGATTTTGGCGGCACAGATACGCAGTATTTT.

There are a few counts of this clonotype. The genes are TRBV4-1 and TRBJ1-2; D ambiguous. CDR1 MGHRA and CDR2 YSYEKL come from the germline V gene. The CDR3 contains 15 residues. Trimming took 1 base from V and 4 from J, leaving 13 bases between them. The CDR3 DNA follows: TGCGCCAGCAGCCAAGGAATTCTGGGGAGCTATGGCTACACCTTC. It encodes CASSQGILGSYGYTF.

This clonotype came up a few times. The V call is TRBV5-1, the J call TRBJ1-5; possible D gene TRBD1, 5 bases. Germline lookup yields CDR1 SGHRS and CDR2 YFSETQ. This CDR3 is 14 amino acids long. V was clipped by 4 bases and J by 5 bases, with 13 bases between them. Here the CDR3 reads CASSVGRGDQPQHF. For the CDR3, the DNA is TGCGCCAGCAGCGTCGGGAGGGGAGATCAGCCCCAGCATTTT.

The rearrangement uses TRBV6-5 and TRBJ2-1; 8 bases are a match to TRBD2. Trimming at V came to 0 bases and at J to 4 bases, leaving 5 bases not matched to a gene. The CDR3 spans 16 residues. In germline, CDR1 is MNHEY, CDR2 SVGAGI. The CDR3: CASSYSTGGAYNEQFF. The CDR3 nucleotides read TGTGCCAGCAGTTACTCCACCGGGGGGGCTTACAATGAGCAGTTCTTC.